Below, 11 T cell receptor beta chains from the same sample are listed, as sequenced in a study of cytomegalovirus exposure and HLA in healthy donors. With 60 Vbeta and 13 Jbeta primers, the PCR was carried out. The repertoire was sequenced with immunoSEQ multiplex PCR; TCRdb's copy has only in-frame clones and lacks some. The sample yields some 110,000 clones, roughly 70% seen once. Sequences were obtained from PBMCs. The receptors stem from a woman in her 50s in good health and CMV-seropositive.

The rearrangement joins TRBV6-5 to TRBJ1-2; a weak D match, TRBD1 (5 bases). Trimming cost V 7 bases and J 3 bases, with 15 bases left between them. Germline CDR1 MNHEY, CDR2 SVGAGI. The CDR3 has 14 amino acids. The CDR3: CASIKRGDHYGYTF. CDR3 DNA sequence: TGTGCCAGCATCAAGCGGGGCGACCACTATGGCTACACCTTC.

The chain couples TRBV19 to TRBJ1-5, with 9 bases fitting TRBD1. The CDR3 length is 15 residues. The V gene's germline CDR1 is LNHDA and CDR2 SQIVND (reference sequence). J lost 6 bases, V lost 5 bases, and 8 bases had no gene match. The CDR3 DNA is TGTGCCAGTAGTGAGACCGGACAGGGGTCTCAGCCCCAGCATTTT. Its translation is CASSETGQGSQPQHF.

This clone was observed a handful of times. The chain joins TRBV4-2 to TRBJ1-1; 10 nucleotides line up with TRBD1. The length of the CDR3 is 17 residues. V dropped 4 bases and J dropped 3; count of bases not matched to a gene: 11. Germline V gene data show CDR1 as LGHNA and CDR2 as YNFKEQ. CDR3 loop: CASSPSAGQGLDTEAFF. CDR3 DNA: TGTGCCAGCAGCCCCTCAGCGGGACAGGGGCTGGACACTGAAGCTTTCTTT.

The rearrangement uses TRBV11-2 and TRBJ2-7; D perhaps matches TRBD1 (5 bases). The CDR3 consists of 16 residues. Germline V gene lookup returns CDR1 SGHAT and CDR2 FQNNGV. The V gene lost 0 bases and the J gene lost 3 bases, with 15 bases spanning the gap. CDR3 sequence (DNA): TGTGCCAGCAGCTTAGAGCCGTCAGGGCTTAGCTACGAGCAGTACTTC. Its protein product is CASSLEPSGLSYEQYF.

In this sample, this clone turned up a few times. At one boundary the junction diverges from the germline segment, which might be a read error. The chain carries TRBV19 and TRBJ2-3; the D gene is possibly TRBD1 (5 bases). CDR1 is LNHDA and CDR2 is SQIVND in the germline V gene (reference sequence). This CDR3 spans 17 amino acids. The CDR3 spells CASRYTFGQVSTGTQYF. The CDR3 DNA is TGTGCCAGTAGATATACCTTTGGACAAGTCAGCACAGGTACGCAGTATTTT.

The rearrangement uses TRBV30 and TRBJ2-2; D is perhaps TRBD2 (6 bases). Trimming removed 2 bases at V and 2 bases at J, with 9 bases between. The CDR3 totals 14 residues. CDR1 is GTSNPN and CDR2 is SVGIG in the germline V gene (reference sequence). The CDR3 region has the DNA TGTGCCTGGAGTCGGGGACTTAACACCGGGGAGCTGTTTTTT. It translates to CAWSRGLNTGELFF. Combining the CDR3 with reference TRBV30 and TRBJ2-2 gives the whole variable domain SQTIHQWPATLVQPVGSPLSLECTVEGTSNPNLYWYRQAAGRGLQLLFYSVGIGQISSEVPQNLSASRPQDRQFILSSKKLLLSDSGFYLCAWSRGLNTGELFFGEGSRLTVL.

The sample holds one count of this clone. The CDR3 spells CASSLEQGFISYNSPLHF. The CDR3 coding sequence is TGTGCCAGCAGCTTGGAGCAGGGGTTTATATCCTATAATTCACCCCTCCACTTT. The genes are TRBV5-4 and TRBJ1-6, with a weak D call TRBD1 (6 bases). V gave up 0 bases and J gave up 1 base, with 14 bases separating them. Germline loops: CDR1 SGHNT, CDR2 YYREEE (reference sequence). This CDR3 comprises 18 residues.

This chain connects TRBV15 to TRBJ1-5; 7 bases map to TRBD1. Germline lookup yields CDR1 LNHNV and CDR2 YYDKDF (reference sequence). The CDR3 runs to 13 residues. V lost 4 bases to trimming and J lost 9 bases; unmatched junction nucleotides: 6. The CDR3: CATSKDRVSPQHF. The CDR3 DNA reads TGTGCCACCAGCAAAGACAGGGTTTCGCCCCAGCATTTT.

J is TRBJ1-2 and V is TRBV28, with D maybe TRBD1 (5 bases). CDR1 and CDR2 (germline): MDHEN, SYDVKM. Trimming removed 2 bases at V and 8 bases at J, with 9 bases between. The CDR3 covers 12 residues. The CDR3 sequence: CASSLQGWGYTF. The DNA of the CDR3 is TGTGCCAGCAGTTTACAGGGCTGGGGCTACACCTTC.

The sample holds one count of this clone. The V gene is TRBV30, the J gene TRBJ1-5; TRBD1 agrees at 7 bases. Germline values: CDR1 GTSNPN, CDR2 SVGIG (reference sequence). The CDR3 sequence is 14 residues long. V was pared by 0 bases and J by 7 bases, with 6 bases of the junction left unmatched. Here the CDR3 reads CAWSVQGGGQPQHF. CDR3 in DNA: TGTGCCTGGAGTGTGCAGGGGGGCGGACAGCCCCAGCATTTT.

On this clone: Germline is not matched at one junction end, which may reflect a read error. J is TRBJ1-1 and V is TRBV5-5; D is unclear. This CDR3 is built from 15 residues. The germline V gene has CDR1 SGHKS and CDR2 YYEKEE (reference sequence). CDR3 sequence reads: CASNLGTAEGTEAFF. The DNA of the CDR3 is TGTGCCAGCAACTTGGGTACGGCCGAGGGCACTGAAGCTTTCTTT.